This TCR beta chain was captured in a study of blood T cell repertoires in COVID-19. About the research overall: In each case, the material was cDNA or gDNA derived from T cells, B-cell-depleted T cells, or PBMCs.

Trimming removed 4 bases at V and 7 bases at J, with 20 bases between. The CDR3 covers 16 residues. CDR1 and CDR2 (germline): LGHNA, YNFKEQ. Authors' data handling: Estimation of nucleated cell counts was performed using reference gene primer amplification. Produced via immunoSEQ multiplex PCR; TCRdb's table is partial and in-frame only. That table supplies the V and J calls and clone size; D and trimming were determined from the DNA. In the table there are 250,000 to 350,000 clones, 89% of which are singletons. V gene TRBV4-2 combines with J gene TRBJ1-5; perhaps TRBD1 as D (5 bases). What was sequenced was peripheral blood. This TCR was recovered from a woman aged 55 to 70 with acute or convalescent COVID-19. CDR3: CASSPTGRDQHQPQHF. In DNA, the CDR3 is TGTGCCAGCAGCCCTACGGGGAGGGACCAACACCAGCCCCAGCATTTT.